This TCR beta chain was captured in a study of control samples from healthy donors and cancer patients. The V gene lost 7 bases and the J gene lost 5 bases, with 11 bases spanning the gap. This CDR3 spans 12 amino acids. Looked up from germline, CDR1 is SEHNR and CDR2 is FQNEAQ (reference sequence). Clones were sequenced by immunoSEQ multiplex PCR, and TCRdb holds only the in-frame ones, with some missing. The table includes around 150,000 clones, roughly 90% detected once. Sequenced sample: blood. The gene calls are TRBV7-9 and TRBJ1-2; the D is unclear. This clonotype was sampled from a man aged 30 to 39 in good health. The DNA for the CDR3 is TGTGCCAGCACCAAAGGCACTTATGGCTACACCTTC. Translation gives CASTKGTYGYTF.